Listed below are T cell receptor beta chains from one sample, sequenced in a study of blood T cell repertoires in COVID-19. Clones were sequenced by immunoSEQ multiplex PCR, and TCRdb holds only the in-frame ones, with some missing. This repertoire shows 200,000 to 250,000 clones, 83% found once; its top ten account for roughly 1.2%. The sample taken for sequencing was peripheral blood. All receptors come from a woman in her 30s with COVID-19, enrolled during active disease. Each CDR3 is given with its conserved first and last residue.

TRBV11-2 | CASSLDLTASVSGYTF
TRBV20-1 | CSASVLSPGVSGNTIYF
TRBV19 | CASTGLAGNNEQFF
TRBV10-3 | CAISTTLGGYEQYF
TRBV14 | CASSQDNSYEQYF
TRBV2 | CASSVDSYEQYF
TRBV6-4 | CASSPRDTGELFF
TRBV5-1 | CASSHNNRDRRINEQFF
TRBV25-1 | CASSARTGASYGYTF
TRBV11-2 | CASSLLRTENEQFF
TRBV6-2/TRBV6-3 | CASSTGLAGASYEQYF
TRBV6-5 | CASTLVQPQHF
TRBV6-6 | CASSYGQLNQPQHF
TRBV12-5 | CASGSRTARNTIYF
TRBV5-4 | CASSLRGGSGNTIYF
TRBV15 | CATSRDGAETQYF